The clone carrying this T cell receptor (beta chain) was observed a single time. Its target is unknown. The source of the sample is a study of persistence of HIV-infected CD4 T cells. General observations from the study: CMV- and Gag-responding cells had lower TCRbeta richness than CD3/CD28-responding cells.

Overlapping HIV-1 Gag 15-mer peptides at approximately 1 ug per peptide per mL were used. Sorting selected CD4+ T cells upregulating both CD40 ligand and CD69. There are 13 residues in the CDR3. CDR1 and CDR2 (germline): KGHDR, SFDVKD. Trimming cost V 9 bases and J 1 base, with 10 bases left between them. Sequencing used immunoSEQ version 4 in survey mode. Genomic DNA was diluted to 10 ng/uL, up to 1 ug per sample. TCRdb keeps only in-frame clones here, not all; method: immunoSEQ multiplex PCR. The sample gives some 23,000 clones, roughly 70% of which show up once; around 1.8% is in the top ten. The chain employs TRBV24-1 and TRBJ2-3; the D gene is possibly TRBD1 (6 bases). The starting material was CD4+ T cells sorted from PBMCs after roughly 18-hour stimulation, obtained from a patient who received antiretroviral therapy. The receptor was derived from an adult man with HIV who was CMV-seropositive. The CDR3 reads CATRGHGTDTQYF. CDR3 DNA: TGTGCCACCCGGGGACACGGCACAGATACGCAGTATTTT.